Here is one T cell receptor (beta chain) with its context. This sample stems from a study of blood T cell repertoires in COVID-19. Study information: Collection of acute and convalescent COVID-19 samples took place in the United States, Italy and Spain. T cells, B-cell-depleted T cells, or PBMCs provided the cDNA or gDNA that served as material.

The length of the CDR3 is 16 residues. Germline V gene lookup returns CDR1 SGDLS and CDR2 YYNGEE. V was trimmed by 0 bases and J by 0 bases, leaving 7 bases between them. In the study's own analysis: Amplifying reference gene primers gave estimates of nucleated cell counts. TCRdb keeps only in-frame clones here, not all; method: immunoSEQ multiplex PCR. For V, J and clone size, that table is used; D and trimming come from the DNA. Altogether 150,000 to 200,000 clones are present, 65% to 85% being singletons, with the ten largest covering roughly 9%. The receptor was isolated from a woman aged 80 or over with active or convalescent COVID-19. Source material: peripheral blood. The rearrangement joins TRBV9 to TRBJ2-6; D remains ambiguous. CDR3: CASSVEAVSGANVLTF. CDR3 bases: TGTGCCAGCAGCGTAGAGGCGGTCTCTGGGGCCAACGTCCTGACTTTC.